This is a list of T cell receptor beta chains from one sample in a study of CD8+ T cells in alopecia areata. Profiled with immunoSEQ multiplex PCR; TCRdb holds only in-frame clones, not every one. In the table there are some 200,000 clones, around 60% of which are singletons. Specimen: CD4+ T cells sorted from blood, collected at week 4, from a patient treated with tofacitinib. These TCRs come from a human donor with alopecia areata. CDR3s include the opening cysteine and the closing phenylalanine or tryptophan. Not every row has a clone size; where given, it reads once, few, many or a size class.

>.|TRBV30
CAWITSYEAFF
>few|TRBV7-3
CASSLSGGAAETQYF
>few|TRBV15
CATSRSTGSTNEKLFF
>.|TRBV7-2
CASSLIQGHNNEQFF
>once|TRBV5-6
CASSPRDRDTEAFF
>.|TRBV6-5
CASSSTQEHYGYTF
>once|TRBV30
CACLQGGNQPQHF
>few|TRBV28
CASSFTGDTEAFF
>.|TRBV6-5
CASSQPNYGYTF
>few|TRBV27
CASSPQVPYGYTF
>once|TRBV7-2
CASSSRRGTGYYEQYF
>.|TRBV7-2
CASSLHGEETQYF
>.|TRBV28
CASSYSSGTGGNF
>once|TRBV29-1
CSVLVWVANTEAFF
>few|TRBV11-2
CASSSWTGTQYF
>.|TRBV29-1
CSGLAVGGTEAFF
>few|TRBV7-9
CASTPPPGGSYEQYF
>.|TRBV28
CASRIAGNSGANVLTF
>.|TRBV29-1
CSVGLVSATGGRDEQYF
>.|TRBV29-1
CSVQDSGANVLTF
>.|TRBV4-1
CASSQGASGTGSQETQYF
>.|TRBV27
CASSRGAIYGYTF
>.|TRBV18
CASSPVPVPNSPLHF
>few|TRBV28
CASRPENQPQHF
>.|TRBV29-1
CSVTTGVEPQHF
>.|TRBV27
CASGQGNTEAFF
>.|TRBV5-4
CASSLVGSNQPQHF
>.|TRBV29-1
CSVGGQGETQYF
>.|TRBV30
CAWARGRPNQPQHF
>few|TRBV30
CAWTTGGTSFHEQYF
>.|TRBV30
CAWSGRGSSTPYGYTF
>.|TRBV7-2
CASSKRDSSYEQYF
>.|TRBV30
CAWNRENQPQHF
>.|TRBV29-1
CSAGTMTGLNTEAFF
>.|TRBV6-5
CASSYRVLGPYEQYF
>.|TRBV30
CAWRIVLNTEAFF
>.|TRBV4-2
CASSQGEEKVYEQYF
>.|TRBV25-1
CASRHATNYGYTF
>.|TRBV2
CASMMDGSSYGYTF
>.|TRBV5-1
CASSLTGLGDQPQHF
>few|TRBV7-2
CASSTGQQETQYF
>.|TRBV4-1
CASSQAPYNQPQHF
>.|TRBV5-6
CASSLDGSNYGYTF